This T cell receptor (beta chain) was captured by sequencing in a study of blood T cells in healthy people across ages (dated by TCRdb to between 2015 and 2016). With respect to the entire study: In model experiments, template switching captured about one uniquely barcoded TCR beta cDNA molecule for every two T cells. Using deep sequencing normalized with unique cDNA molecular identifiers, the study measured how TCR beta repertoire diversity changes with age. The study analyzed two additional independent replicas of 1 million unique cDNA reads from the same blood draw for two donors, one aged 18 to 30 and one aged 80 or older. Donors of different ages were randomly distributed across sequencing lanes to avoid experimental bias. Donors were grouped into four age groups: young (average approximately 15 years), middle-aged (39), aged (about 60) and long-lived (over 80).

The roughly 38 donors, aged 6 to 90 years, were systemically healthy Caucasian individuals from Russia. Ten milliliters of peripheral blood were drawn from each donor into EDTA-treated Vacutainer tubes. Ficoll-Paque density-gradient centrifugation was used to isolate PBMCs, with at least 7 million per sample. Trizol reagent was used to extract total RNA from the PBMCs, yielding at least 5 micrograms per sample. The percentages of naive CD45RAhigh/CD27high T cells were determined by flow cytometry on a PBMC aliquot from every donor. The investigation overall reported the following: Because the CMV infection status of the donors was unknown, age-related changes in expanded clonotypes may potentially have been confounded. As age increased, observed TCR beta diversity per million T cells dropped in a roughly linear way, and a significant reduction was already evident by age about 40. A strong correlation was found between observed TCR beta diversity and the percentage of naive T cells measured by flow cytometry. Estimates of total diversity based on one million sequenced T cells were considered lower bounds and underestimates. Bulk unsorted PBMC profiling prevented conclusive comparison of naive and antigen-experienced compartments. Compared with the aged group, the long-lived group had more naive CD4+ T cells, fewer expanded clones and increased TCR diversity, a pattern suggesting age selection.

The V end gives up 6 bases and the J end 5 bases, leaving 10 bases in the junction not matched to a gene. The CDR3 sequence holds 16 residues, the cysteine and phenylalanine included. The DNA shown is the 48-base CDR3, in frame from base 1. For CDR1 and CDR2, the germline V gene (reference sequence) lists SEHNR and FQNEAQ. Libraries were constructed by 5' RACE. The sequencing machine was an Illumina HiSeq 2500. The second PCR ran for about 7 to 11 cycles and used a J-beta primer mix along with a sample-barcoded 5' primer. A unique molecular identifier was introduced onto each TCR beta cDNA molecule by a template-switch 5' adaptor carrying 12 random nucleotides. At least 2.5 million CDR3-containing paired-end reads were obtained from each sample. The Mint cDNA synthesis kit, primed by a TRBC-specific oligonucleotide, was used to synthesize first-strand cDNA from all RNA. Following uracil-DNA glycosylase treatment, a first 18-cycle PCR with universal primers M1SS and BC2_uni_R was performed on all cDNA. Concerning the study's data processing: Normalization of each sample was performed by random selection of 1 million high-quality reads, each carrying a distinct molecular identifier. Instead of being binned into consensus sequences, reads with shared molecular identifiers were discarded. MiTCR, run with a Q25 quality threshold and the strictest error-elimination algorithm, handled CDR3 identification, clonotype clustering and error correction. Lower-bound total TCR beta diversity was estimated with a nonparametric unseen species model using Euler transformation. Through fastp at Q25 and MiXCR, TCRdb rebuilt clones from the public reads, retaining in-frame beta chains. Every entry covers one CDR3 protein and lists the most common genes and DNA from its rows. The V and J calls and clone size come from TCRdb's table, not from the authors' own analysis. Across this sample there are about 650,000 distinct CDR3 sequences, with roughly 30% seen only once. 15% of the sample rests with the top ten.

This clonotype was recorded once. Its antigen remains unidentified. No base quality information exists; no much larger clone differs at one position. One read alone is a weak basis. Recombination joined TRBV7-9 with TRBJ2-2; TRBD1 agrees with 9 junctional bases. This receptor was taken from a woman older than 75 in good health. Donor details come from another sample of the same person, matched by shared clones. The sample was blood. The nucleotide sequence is TGTGCCAGCAGACACGGACAGGGGACTCGGACCGGGGAGCTGTTTTTT. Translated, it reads CASRHGQGTRTGELFF.